This T cell receptor (beta chain) was identified during a study of blood T cells in healthy people across ages. With a J-beta primer mix and a sample-barcoded 5' primer, a second PCR ran about 7 to 11 cycles. TCRdb reprocessed the 5' RACE reads via MiXCR and lists one record per CDR3 protein. The table lists about 900,000 distinct CDR3 sequences, roughly 43% of them singletons. Study-wide findings and caveats: Reliance upon unsorted PBMCs precluded definitive naive versus antigen-experienced comparison. It was the long-lived donors that had more naive CD4+ cells and higher diversity than aged donors.

Per the germline V gene, CDR1 is SGHTA and CDR2 is FQGNSA. V lost 2 bases to trimming and J lost 0 bases, with 17 bases between them. The CDR3 covers 17 residues. This clonotype was counted between two and nine times. Antigen specificity is unknown. Those donating, healthy Caucasian individuals from Russia, were aged roughly 6 to 95. Every sample gave at least 5 micrograms of total RNA when it was extracted. Specimen: blood. The sequence was obtained from a man aged 30 to 39 in good health. V usage is TRBV7-2 and J usage is TRBJ2-7; TRBD1 or TRBD2 may be the D gene (6 bases each). CDR3 in amino acids: CASSLRKGGLHSYEQYF. The CDR3 DNA reads as TGTGCCAGCAGCTTAAGGAAGGGGGGACTTCACTCCTACGAGCAGTACTTC.